The sequence of this TCR beta chain was determined in a study of T cell responses to AZD1222 COVID-19 vaccine. Germline V gene sequence: CDR1 LGHNA, CDR2 YNFKEQ. Trimming took 0 bases from V and 1 from J, leaving 9 bases between them. The CDR3 extends over 15 amino acids. This clone was seen only a few times. The repertoire was sequenced with immunoSEQ multiplex PCR; TCRdb's copy has only in-frame clones and lacks some. This table holds 95,000 to 150,000 clones, roughly 88% found once. The specimen comprised peripheral blood, sampled on day 0 of AZD1222 vaccination. The sequence was collected from an adult in good health. V usage is TRBV4-2 and J usage is TRBJ1-1; D remains ambiguous. The CDR3 DNA follows: TGTGCCAGCAGCCAAGATCCCATTGGGAACACTGAAGCTTTCTTT. This encodes CASSQDPIGNTEAFF.